What follows are 31 T cell receptor beta chains derived from one specimen sequenced in a study of CD8 T cells in ankylosing spondylitis. TCRdb reprocessed the 5' RACE reads with MiXCR, giving one entry per CDR3 protein. The sample holds 150,000 to 200,000 distinct CDR3 sequences; over 10% are singletons and the top ten take 11%. The source material was blood, either unsorted or a sorted T cell fraction (not recorded which). All receptors derive from a female donor with ankylosing spondylitis or in good health (not recorded which).

CDR3 nucleotide sequence: TGTGCCAGCAGCTTAGGGATGATGGGAATTACCTACGAGCAGTACTTC. Translated: CASSLGMMGITYEQYF. The gene calls are TRBV7-2 and TRBJ2-7; D remains unclear. V was trimmed by 1 base and J by 2 bases, leaving 15 bases between them. Germline CDR1 and CDR2: SGHTA and FQGNSA. CDR3 length: 16 residues.

In its sample, this clonotype was seen many times. The J gene is TRBJ1-5, the V gene TRBV28, with 8 bases that match TRBD1. V lost 6 bases, J lost 6 bases, and 13 bases stayed unmatched. Germline CDR1 is MDHEN and CDR2 is SYDVKM. The CDR3 is made up of 16 amino acids. CDR3 DNA sequence: TGTGCCAGCAGACGGCTCGGACAGGGAGAAGGTCAGCCCCAGCATTTT. Its translation is CASRRLGQGEGQPQHF.

The chain employs TRBV12-3 or TRBV12-4 and TRBJ1-6; the D gene is possibly TRBD1 (6 bases). The CDR3 runs to 15 residues. V lost 5 bases and J 7 bases, leaving 15 bases between the germline ends. Here the CDR3 reads CASSPTGRKNSPLHF. CDR3 in DNA: TGTGCCAGCAGTCCTACAGGGAGGAAGAATTCACCCCTCCACTTT.

This rearrangement joins TRBV30 to TRBJ2-3, with TRBD2 as a possible D gene (6 bases). Trimming removed 2 bases at V and 6 bases at J, with 18 bases between. The CDR3 is 15 residues long. The germline gives CDR1 GTSNPN, CDR2 SVGIG (reference sequence). CDR3 protein: CAWSSFSGWGDTQYF. CDR3 in DNA: TGTGCCTGGAGTTCCTTTAGCGGCTGGGGGGATACGCAGTATTTT. Together with reference TRBV30 and TRBJ2-3, the CDR3 gives the full variable domain: SQTIHQWPATLVQPVGSPLSLECTVEGTSNPNLYWYRQAAGRGLQLLFYSVGIGQISSEVPQNLSASRPQDRQFILSSKKLLLSDSGFYLCAWSSFSGWGDTQYFGPGTRLTVL.

This clonotype was observed a few times. The chain uses TRBV5-1 and TRBJ2-2; D not resolved. V was cut by 1 base and J by 2 bases, with 9 bases left in between. The germline gives CDR1 SGHRS, CDR2 YFSETQ. CDR3 length: 15 residues. CDR3 sequence (DNA): TGCGCCAGCAGCTTGCTAGGCAGCAACACCGGGGAGCTGTTTTTT. It specifies CASSLLGSNTGELFF. Looking up the rest from reference TRBV5-1 and TRBJ2-2 gives the full variable domain: KAGVTQTPRYLIKTRGQQVTLSCSPISGHRSVSWYQQTPGQGLQFLFEYFSETQRNKGNFPGRFSGRQFSNSRSEMNVSTLELGDSALYLCASSLLGSNTGELFFGEGSRLTVL.

This clonotype was seen many times. The chain recombines TRBV12-3 or TRBV12-4 with TRBJ2-7, with D possibly being TRBD2 (6 bases). The CDR3 consists of 14 residues. V was clipped by 3 bases and J by 1 base, with 10 bases between them. CDR3 residues: CASSLLEGSYEQYF. Written as DNA, the CDR3 is TGTGCCAGCAGTTTGTTGGAGGGATCCTACGAGCAGTACTTC.

This clonotype was observed a few times. This sequence joins TRBV7-9 and TRBJ2-3; a possible D gene is TRBD1 (7 bases). The V end was cut by 5 bases, the J end by 5 bases, with 20 bases between. Germline CDR1 SEHNR, CDR2 FQNEAQ (reference sequence). The CDR3 spans 16 residues. CDR3 residues: CASSQDKGGGEDTQYF. CDR3 in DNA: TGTGCCAGCAGCCAAGACAAAGGAGGGGGCGAAGATACGCAGTATTTT.

In its sample, this clonotype was seen a few times. This chain uses TRBV6-5 with TRBJ2-3; a possible D gene is TRBD2 (6 bases). The CDR3 is 17 residues long. The V end was cut by 4 bases, the J end by 2 bases, with 19 bases between. Germline CDR1 MNHEY, CDR2 SVGAGI. Written as DNA, the CDR3 is TGTGCCAGCAGTTCCCCGAGGACTGGGGGGATCACAGATACGCAGTATTTT. It codes for CASSSPRTGGITDTQYF.

The chain is built from TRBV20-1 and TRBJ2-5; D is unresolved. Trimming stripped 1 base from V and 5 bases from J, with 11 bases between. Germline lookup yields CDR1 DFQATT and CDR2 SNEGSKA (reference sequence). The CDR3 contains 13 residues. CDR3 protein: CSARVSHGETQYF. The CDR3 nucleotides are TGCAGTGCTAGAGTTTCCCACGGGGAGACCCAGTACTTC.

This clonotype showed up just a few times. This chain uses TRBV4-2 with TRBJ2-5; a possible D gene is TRBD1 (6 bases). V lost 0 bases and J 4 bases, leaving 18 bases between the germline ends. Germline loops: CDR1 LGHNA, CDR2 YNFKEQ. CDR3 size: 17 residues. CDR3 amino acids: CASSQDRQGSSGETQYF. CDR3 DNA sequence: TGTGCCAGCAGCCAAGATCGCCAGGGGAGTTCTGGAGAGACCCAGTACTTC.

This clonotype showed up many times. This rearrangement joins TRBV27 to TRBJ2-7, with 7 positions matching TRBD1. The CDR3 extends over 13 amino acids. The V segment lost 5 bases and the J segment 3 bases; nucleotides outside the gene matches: 4. Germline V CDR1 and CDR2: MNHEY, SMNVEV (reference sequence). The CDR3 protein is CASSTRDSYEQYF. The DNA for the CDR3 is TGTGCCAGCAGTACCCGGGACAGCTACGAGCAGTACTTC.

In this sample, this clonotype turned up many times. The chain employs TRBV29-1 and TRBJ2-2; the match to TRBD1 covers 7 bases. Germline CDR1 SQVTM, CDR2 ANQGSEA. V shed 4 bases, J shed 3 bases, and the junction held 8 bases outside the gene matches. This CDR3 is 15 amino acids long. The CDR3 spells CSVGREGAHTGELFF. The CDR3 DNA sequence: TGCAGCGTTGGGCGCGAGGGGGCGCACACCGGGGAGCTGTTTTTT.

There are many counts of this clonotype. The chain couples TRBV6-4 to TRBJ2-3, with D unresolved. CDR3 length: 15 amino acids. The germline V gene has CDR1 MRHNA and CDR2 SNTAGT. V was pared by 0 bases and J by 4 bases, with 11 bases between. The CDR3 nucleotides read TGTGCCAGCAGTGACTCTTTAGGGTCCGCAGATACGCAGTATTTT. Translating it yields CASSDSLGSADTQYF.

There are many counts of this clonotype. The V and J genes are TRBV24-1 and TRBJ2-3, with a possible D match to TRBD1 (6 bases). The CDR3 spans 14 residues. The germline CDR1 and CDR2 sequences are KGHDR and SFDVKD. The germline V and J ends were trimmed by 4 bases and 5 bases, with 12 bases remaining between them. This CDR3 is CATSEPPQGDTQYF. The CDR3 coding sequence is TGTGCCACCAGTGAGCCGCCACAGGGAGATACGCAGTATTTT.

This clonotype showed up many times. The genes are TRBV11-2 and TRBJ2-2; D is unresolved. V was cut by 5 bases and J by 6 bases, with 10 bases left in between. Germline V lookup: CDR1 SGHAT, CDR2 FQNNGV. This CDR3 is 13 amino acids long. CDR3 residues: CASSPRMAGELFF. Here the CDR3 DNA reads TGTGCCAGCAGCCCCAGGATGGCCGGGGAGCTGTTTTTT.

This clonotype was seen a handful of times. This sequence joins TRBV5-1 and TRBJ2-7, with TRBD1 as a possible D gene (6 bases). Germline V lookup: CDR1 SGHRS, CDR2 YFSETQ. Trimming left V 0 bases short and J 5 bases short, with 15 bases between. The CDR3 consists of 15 residues. CDR3 DNA sequence: TGCGCCAGCAGCTTGGCACTCCAGGGGATCGACGAGCAGTACTTC. It specifies CASSLALQGIDEQYF.

The CDR3 sequence is CASSLTGGETQYF. CDR3 coding DNA: TGTGCCAGCAGCTTGACAGGGGGAGAGACCCAGTACTTC. The V gene is TRBV7-3, the J gene TRBJ2-5; 9 bases align to TRBD1. From germline, CDR1 is SGHTA and CDR2 FQGTGA. V lost 3 bases to trimming and J lost 4 bases; unmatched junction nucleotides: 0. This CDR3 contains 13 residues.

Comment on this clonotype: This may be a read error: a much more frequent sequence differs by one nucleotide. J is TRBJ2-1 and V is TRBV5-1; tentative D call: TRBD2 (5 bases). Germline assignment: CDR1 SGHRS and CDR2 YFSETQ. The CDR3 runs to 14 residues. The CDR3 coding sequence is TGCGCCAGCAGTGGTCGGGGAGTTGCCAATGAGCTGTTCTTC. Its protein is CASSGRGVANELFF.

This clonotype was seen many times. The gene calls are TRBV12-3 or TRBV12-4 and TRBJ1-5; D might be TRBD1 (5 bases). The CDR3 extends over 13 amino acids. V lost 6 bases and J lost 3, with 9 bases in between. Here the CDR3 reads CASSRGVNQPQHF. CDR3 nucleotides: TGTGCCAGCAGCCGGGGGGTCAATCAGCCCCAGCATTTT.

This clonotype has only a few counts. The chain uses TRBV5-6 and TRBJ2-7; TRBD2 matches at 11 bases. With 4 bases clipped from V and 0 bases from J, the junction kept 6 bases outside the gene matches. CDR1 is SGHDT and CDR2 is YYEEEE in the germline V gene. The length of the CDR3 is 16 residues. The CDR3 protein is CASSPPGLADSYEQYF. In DNA form, the CDR3 reads TGTGCCAGCAGCCCCCCGGGACTAGCGGACTCCTACGAGCAGTACTTC.

This clonotype came up many times. The chain couples TRBV20-1 to TRBJ2-1; 9 nucleotides align to TRBD1. The germline V gene has CDR1 DFQATT and CDR2 SNEGSKA (reference sequence). V was pared by 5 bases and J by 3 bases, with 5 bases of the junction left unmatched. The length of the CDR3 is 14 residues. The CDR3 reads CSAEQGAFYNEQFF. Here the CDR3 DNA reads TGCAGTGCTGAACAGGGGGCTTTCTACAATGAGCAGTTCTTC.

This clonotype was found many times. The rearrangement links TRBV10-3 to TRBJ2-7, with a tentative D call TRBD1 (5 bases). Germline V gene sequence: CDR1 ENHRY, CDR2 SYGVKD. The CDR3 consists of 16 residues. Trimming removed 3 bases from V and 0 bases from J, with 15 bases in between. The CDR3 spells CAISEGAGPVSYEQYF. The CDR3 DNA reads TGTGCCATCAGTGAAGGGGCAGGACCCGTCTCCTACGAGCAGTACTTC.

The table lists this clonotype with many counts. This chain links TRBV7-2 with TRBJ1-5; 7 nucleotides line up with TRBD1. Germline V gene sequence: CDR1 SGHTA, CDR2 FQGNSA. The CDR3 is 14 residues long. V shed 5 bases, J shed 5 bases, and the junction held 6 bases outside the gene matches. The CDR3 sequence: CASSRDRVDQPQHF. DNA of the CDR3: TGTGCCAGCAGCCGAGACAGGGTAGATCAGCCCCAGCATTTT. Variable domain in full (rest from reference TRBV7-2 and TRBJ1-5): GAGVSQSPSNKVTEKGKDVELRCDPISGHTALYWYRQSLGQGLEFLIYFQGNSAPDKSGLPSDRFSAERTGGSVSTLTIQRTQQEDSAVYLCASSRDRVDQPQHFGDGTRLSIL.

This clonotype was detected only a few times. This chain's CDR3 is CASSQIMRAGEKLFF. CDR3 coding DNA: TGCGCCAGCAGCCAAATCATGAGGGCGGGTGAAAAACTGTTTTTT. The chain joins TRBV4-1 to TRBJ1-4; D ambiguous. The germline V and J ends were trimmed by 2 bases and 7 bases, with 14 bases remaining between them. CDR1 MGHRA and CDR2 YSYEKL come from the germline V gene. This CDR3 is built from 15 residues.

This clonotype was found many times. The chain uses TRBV20-1 and TRBJ2-2, with TRBD1 matching over 8 bases. V dropped 8 bases and J dropped 7; count of bases not matched to a gene: 6. The CDR3 consists of 12 residues. Germline V gene data show CDR1 as DFQATT and CDR2 as SNEGSKA (reference sequence). Written as DNA, the CDR3 is TGCAGTACGACAGGGGATGACGGGGAGCTGTTTTTT. Amino acids: CSTTGDDGELFF.

About this clonotype: This may be a read error, as it is one base from a much larger clone. A read error is likely, as this CDR3 ends without the conserved phenylalanine or tryptophan. The genes are TRBV6-2 or TRBV6-3 and TRBJ2-7; D tentatively fits TRBD1 or TRBD2 (6 bases each). V dropped 6 bases and J dropped 3 bases, with 12 bases sitting between them. The germline CDR1 and CDR2 sequences are MNHEY and SVGEGT. The CDR3 spans 13 residues. The DNA for the CDR3 is TGTGCCAGCAGACTGGGGGGCCTCTACGAGCAGTACCTC. Protein: CASRLGGLYEQYL.

This clonotype was detected ten times or more. The chain links TRBV12-3 or TRBV12-4 to TRBJ2-7; 7 bases line up with TRBD1. V was clipped by 3 bases and J by 5 bases; unmatched bases: 7. The CDR3 sequence is 14 residues long. The CDR3 protein is CASSLRGGSDEQYF. CDR3 DNA sequence: TGTGCCAGCAGTTTGCGAGGGGGCAGCGACGAGCAGTACTTC.

Points on this clonotype: This may come from a read error, since a much larger clone is one base off. The CDR3 DNA follows: TGTGCCAGCAGCCAAGTTCTAGCGGGGGGCCAAGAGACCCAGTACTTC. This sequence encodes CASSQVLAGGQETQYF. This sequence joins TRBV4-2 and TRBJ2-5, with 11 bases lining up with TRBD2. Germline V gives CDR1 LGHNA, CDR2 YNFKEQ. After removal of 1 base from V and 1 base from J, the junction contained 2 bases not matched to a gene. The CDR3 has 16 amino acids.

The rearrangement links TRBV5-6 to TRBJ2-7, with 11 bases identical to TRBD2. Trimming took 4 bases from V and 10 from J; bases not matched to a gene: 13. Germline loops: CDR1 SGHDT, CDR2 YYEEEE. This CDR3 has 15 residues. CDR3 DNA: TGTGCCAGCAGCCGCCTAGCGGGAGGCCGAACTGATCAGTACTTC. Protein: CASSRLAGGRTDQYF.

In this sample, this clonotype turned up a few times. The V and J genes are TRBV15 and TRBJ2-1; 8 bases map to TRBD2. This CDR3 comprises 16 residues. The germline V gene encodes CDR1 LNHNV and CDR2 YYDKDF (reference sequence). J gave up 4 bases and V 0 bases, and 5 bases lay outside the gene matches. The CDR3 DNA reads TGTGCCACCAGCAGAGACGGGGGACTAGGTTACAATGAGCAGTTCTTC. It specifies CATSRDGGLGYNEQFF. Full variable domain (missing parts from reference TRBV15 and TRBJ2-1): DAMVIQNPRYQVTQFGKPVTLSCSQTLNHNVMYWYQQKSSQAPKLLFHYYDKDFNNEADTPDNFQSRRPNTSFCFLDIRSPGLGDTAMYLCATSRDGGLGYNEQFFGPGTRLTVL.

This clonotype showed up many times. The chain combines TRBV7-9 with TRBJ1-1, with D perhaps matching TRBD1 (5 bases). V was cut by 6 bases and J by 1 base, with 12 bases left in between. CDR3 length: 14 amino acids. Looked up from germline, CDR1 is SEHNR and CDR2 is FQNEAQ (reference sequence). The CDR3 DNA reads TGTGCCAGCAGTTCGTCAGGGCGGAACACTGAAGCTTTCTTT. The encoded protein is CASSSSGRNTEAFF.